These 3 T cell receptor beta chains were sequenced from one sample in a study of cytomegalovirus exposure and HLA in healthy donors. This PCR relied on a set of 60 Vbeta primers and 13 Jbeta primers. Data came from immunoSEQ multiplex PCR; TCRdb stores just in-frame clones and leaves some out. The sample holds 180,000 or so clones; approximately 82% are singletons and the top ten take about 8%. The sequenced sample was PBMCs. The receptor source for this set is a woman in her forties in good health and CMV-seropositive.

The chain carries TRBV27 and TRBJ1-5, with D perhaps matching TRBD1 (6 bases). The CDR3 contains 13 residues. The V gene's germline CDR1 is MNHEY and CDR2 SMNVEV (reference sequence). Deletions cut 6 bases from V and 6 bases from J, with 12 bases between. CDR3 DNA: TGTGCCAGCAGCAATGCAGGGGTTCAGCCCCAGCATTTT. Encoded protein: CASSNAGVQPQHF.

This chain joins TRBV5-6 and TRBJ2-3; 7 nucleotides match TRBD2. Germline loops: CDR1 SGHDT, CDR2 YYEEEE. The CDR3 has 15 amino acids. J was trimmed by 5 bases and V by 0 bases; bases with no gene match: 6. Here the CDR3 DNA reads TGTGCCAGCAGCTTGGCCGCGGGGGAGGGAGATACGCAGTATTTT. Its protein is CASSLAAGEGDTQYF.

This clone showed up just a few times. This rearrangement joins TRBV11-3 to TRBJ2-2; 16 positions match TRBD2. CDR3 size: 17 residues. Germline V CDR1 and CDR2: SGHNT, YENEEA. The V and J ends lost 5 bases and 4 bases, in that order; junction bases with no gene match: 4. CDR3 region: CASSKGLAGGRTGELFF. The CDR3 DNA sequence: TGTGCCAGCAGCAAGGGACTAGCGGGAGGGCGCACCGGGGAGCTGTTTTTT.